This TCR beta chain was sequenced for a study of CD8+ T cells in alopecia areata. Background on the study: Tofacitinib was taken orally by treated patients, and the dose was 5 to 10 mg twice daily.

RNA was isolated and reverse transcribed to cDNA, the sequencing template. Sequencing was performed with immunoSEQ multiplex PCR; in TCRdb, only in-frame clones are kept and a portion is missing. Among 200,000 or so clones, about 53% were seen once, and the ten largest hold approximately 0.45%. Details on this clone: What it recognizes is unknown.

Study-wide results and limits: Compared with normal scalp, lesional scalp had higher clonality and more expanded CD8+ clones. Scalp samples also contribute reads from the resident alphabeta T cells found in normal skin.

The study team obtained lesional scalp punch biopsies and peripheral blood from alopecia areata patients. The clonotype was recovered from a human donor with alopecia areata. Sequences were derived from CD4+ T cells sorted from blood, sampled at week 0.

The CDR3 protein is CASSQVLITLRYSNQPQHF. In nucleotides, the CDR3 is TGCGCCAGCAGCCAAGTCCTTATTACATTGCGTTATAGCAATCAGCCCCAGCATTTT. V gene TRBV4-1 combines with J gene TRBJ1-5; D is unresolved. CDR3 length: 19 residues. The germline V gene has CDR1 MGHRA and CDR2 YSYEKL. The V end was cut by 1 base, the J end by 0 bases, with 19 bases between.